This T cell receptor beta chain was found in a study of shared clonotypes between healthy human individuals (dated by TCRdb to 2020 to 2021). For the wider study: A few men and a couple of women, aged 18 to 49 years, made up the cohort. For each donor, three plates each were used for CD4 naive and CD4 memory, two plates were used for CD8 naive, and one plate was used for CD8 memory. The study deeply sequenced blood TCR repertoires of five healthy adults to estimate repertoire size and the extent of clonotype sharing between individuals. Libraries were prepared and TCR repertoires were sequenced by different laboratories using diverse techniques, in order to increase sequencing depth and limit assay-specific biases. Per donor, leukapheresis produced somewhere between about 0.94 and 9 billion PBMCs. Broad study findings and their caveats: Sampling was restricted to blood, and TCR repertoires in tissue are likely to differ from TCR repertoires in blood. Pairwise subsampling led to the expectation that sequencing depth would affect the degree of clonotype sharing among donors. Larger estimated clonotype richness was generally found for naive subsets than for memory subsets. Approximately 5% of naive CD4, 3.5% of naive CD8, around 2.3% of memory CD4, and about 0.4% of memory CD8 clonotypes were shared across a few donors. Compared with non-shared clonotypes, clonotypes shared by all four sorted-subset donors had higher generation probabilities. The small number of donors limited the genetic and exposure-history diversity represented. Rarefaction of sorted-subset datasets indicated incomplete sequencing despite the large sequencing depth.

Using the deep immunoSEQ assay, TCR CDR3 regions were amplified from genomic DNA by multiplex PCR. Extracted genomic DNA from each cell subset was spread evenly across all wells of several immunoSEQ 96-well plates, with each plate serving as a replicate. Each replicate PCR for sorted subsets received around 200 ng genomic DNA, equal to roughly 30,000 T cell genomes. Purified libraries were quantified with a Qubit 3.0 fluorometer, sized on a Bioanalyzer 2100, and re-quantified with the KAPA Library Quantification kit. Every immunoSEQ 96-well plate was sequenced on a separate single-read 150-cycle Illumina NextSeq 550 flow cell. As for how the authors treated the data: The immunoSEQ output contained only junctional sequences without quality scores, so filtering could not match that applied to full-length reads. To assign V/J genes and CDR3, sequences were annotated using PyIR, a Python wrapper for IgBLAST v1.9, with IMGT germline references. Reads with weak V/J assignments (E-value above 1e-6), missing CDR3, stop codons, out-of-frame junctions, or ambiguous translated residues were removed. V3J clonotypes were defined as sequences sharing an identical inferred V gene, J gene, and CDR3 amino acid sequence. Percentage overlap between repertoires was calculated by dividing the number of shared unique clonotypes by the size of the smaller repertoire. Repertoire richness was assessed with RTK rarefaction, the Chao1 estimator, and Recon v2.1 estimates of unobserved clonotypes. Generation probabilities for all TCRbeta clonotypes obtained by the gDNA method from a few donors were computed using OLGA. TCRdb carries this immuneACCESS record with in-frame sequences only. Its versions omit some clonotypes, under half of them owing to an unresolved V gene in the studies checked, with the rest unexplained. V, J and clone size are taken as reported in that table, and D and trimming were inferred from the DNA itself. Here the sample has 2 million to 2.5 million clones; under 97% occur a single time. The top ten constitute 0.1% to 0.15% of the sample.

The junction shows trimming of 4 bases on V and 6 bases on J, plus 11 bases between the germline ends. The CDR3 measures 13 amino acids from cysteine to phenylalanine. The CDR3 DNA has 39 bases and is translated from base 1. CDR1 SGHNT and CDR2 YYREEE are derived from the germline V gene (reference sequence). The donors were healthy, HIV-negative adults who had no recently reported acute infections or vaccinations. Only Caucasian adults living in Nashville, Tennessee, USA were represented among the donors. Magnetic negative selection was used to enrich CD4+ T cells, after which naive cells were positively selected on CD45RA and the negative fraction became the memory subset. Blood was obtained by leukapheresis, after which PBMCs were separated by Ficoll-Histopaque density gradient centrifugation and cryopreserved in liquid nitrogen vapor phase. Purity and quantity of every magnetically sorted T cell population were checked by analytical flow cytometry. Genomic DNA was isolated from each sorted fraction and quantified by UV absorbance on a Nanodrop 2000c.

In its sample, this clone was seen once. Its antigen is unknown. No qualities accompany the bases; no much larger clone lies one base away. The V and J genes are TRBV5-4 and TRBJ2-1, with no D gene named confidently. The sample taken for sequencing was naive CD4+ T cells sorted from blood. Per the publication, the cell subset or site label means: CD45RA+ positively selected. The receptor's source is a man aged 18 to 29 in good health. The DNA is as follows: TGTGCCAGCAGCCCCGAACCCGCCAATGAGCAGTTCTTC. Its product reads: CASSPEPANEQFF.